One sample yielded the 22 T cell receptor beta chains listed below, sequenced in a study of T cell responses to AZD1222 COVID-19 vaccine (dated by TCRdb to 2020 to 2022). Explained via the paper, the time point label denotes: baseline before first vaccination. Libraries were built with the immunoSEQ multiplex PCR assay. TCRdb re-hosts the immuneACCESS table, in-frame sequences only. Its copies lack some clones; in the studies checked, an unresolved V gene accounts for under half of them, and the cause for the rest is not known. In all, the sample holds 75,000 to 85,000 clones, and 87% of those were seen once. The top ten hold roughly 24% of the sample. Here the sequenced sample was peripheral blood, taken on day 0 of AZD1222 vaccination. The receptors here all came from an adult in good health.

The chain couples TRBV4-3 to TRBJ1-1; D possibly corresponds to TRBD1 (5 bases). V lost 2 bases and J 4 bases, leaving 8 bases between the germline ends. This CDR3 comprises 13 residues. CDR1 LGHNA and CDR2 YSLEER come from the germline V gene. The CDR3 sequence: CASSQPGGTEAFF. The CDR3 region has the DNA TGCGCCAGCAGCCAACCGGGGGGCACTGAAGCTTTCTTT.

The chain employs TRBV18 and TRBJ1-5; possibly TRBD1 for D (5 bases). Germline-derived CDR1 and CDR2 are KGHSH and LQKENI. The V gene lost 4 bases and the J gene lost 0 bases, with 19 bases spanning the gap. The CDR3 loop spans 18 amino acids. DNA of the CDR3: TGTGCCAGCTCACTGAGGGGTGGTGGGGTCTATAGCAATCAGCCCCAGCATTTT. It yields the protein CASSLRGGGVYSNQPQHF.

The chain couples TRBV5-8 to TRBJ2-1; 11 bases align to TRBD2. CDR1 and CDR2 from the germline V gene are SGHTS and YDEGEE. V lost 0 bases to trimming and J lost 5 bases; unmatched junction nucleotides: 1. CDR3 length equals 15 residues. The CDR3, as DNA: TGTGCCAGCAGCTTGGTGGGACTAGCGGACAATGAGCAGTTCTTC. Encoded protein: CASSLVGLADNEQFF.

The V gene is TRBV6-2 or TRBV6-3, the J gene TRBJ2-7; D might be TRBD1 (6 bases). CDR3 size: 13 residues. The germline gives CDR1 MNHEY, CDR2 SVGEGT. With 5 bases removed from V and 9 bases from J, the gap between germline ends came to 17 bases. The CDR3 DNA reads as TGTGCCAGCAGTCTCGGACAGACTACCGGGCAGTACTTC. Encoded protein: CASSLGQTTGQYF.

The chain links TRBV9 to TRBJ2-7, with 9 nucleotides matching TRBD2. Germline V gene sequence: CDR1 SGDLS, CDR2 YYNGEE. Losses at the gene ends were 3 bases for V and 2 bases for J; bases not matched to a gene: 6. This CDR3 is built from 15 residues. CDR3 coding DNA: TGTGCCAGCAGCGAGGGGGTAGCGGGAGCCTACGAGCAGTACTTC. Translating gives CASSEGVAGAYEQYF.

The chain combines TRBV10-1 with TRBJ2-5; 9 bases are a match to TRBD2. This CDR3 is 16 amino acids long. Germline CDR1 reads WNHNN; CDR2 reads SYGVQD (reference sequence). The V gene end was trimmed by 0 bases and the J gene end by 3 bases; junction bases not matched to a gene: 5. CDR3 bases: TGCGCCAGCAGTGAGTCTCCAGCGGGAGGCAAAGAGACCCAGTACTTC. Its translation: CASSESPAGGKETQYF.

The gene calls are TRBV29-1 and TRBJ1-1; D unclear. The CDR3 covers 12 residues. Germline lookup yields CDR1 SQVTM and CDR2 ANQGSEA. Trimming took 2 bases from V and 2 from J, leaving 6 bases between them. CDR3 sequence: CSVETDNTEAFF. CDR3 sequence (DNA): TGCAGCGTTGAAACAGATAACACTGAAGCTTTCTTT.

This chain uses TRBV4-3 with TRBJ1-2, with D uncertain. The CDR3 is 16 amino acids. Germline CDR1 LGHNA, CDR2 YSLEER. V was pared by 0 bases and J by 0 bases, with 11 bases between. The CDR3 loop reads CASSQDLGRSNYGYTF. The CDR3 DNA reads TGCGCCAGCAGCCAAGATCTCGGCAGATCTAACTATGGCTACACCTTC.

The chain joins TRBV15 to TRBJ1-4, with TRBD1 matching 8 bases. CDR3 length: 16 residues. After removal of 3 bases from V and 7 bases from J, the junction contained 10 bases not matched to a gene. The V gene's germline CDR1 is LNHNV and CDR2 YYDKDF (reference sequence). CDR3 sequence: CATSRDRASLGEKLFF. In DNA form, the CDR3 reads TGTGCCACCAGCAGGGACAGGGCATCCTTAGGTGAAAAACTGTTTTTT.

The gene calls are TRBV5-6 and TRBJ1-2; TRBD1 matches at 8 bases. Germline CDR1 and CDR2: SGHDT and YYEEEE. J gave up 3 bases and V 3 bases, and 7 bases lay outside the gene matches. The CDR3 totals 15 residues. The CDR3 DNA reads as TGTGCCAGCAGCTCACCCGGACAGGGCTACTATGGCTACACCTTC. Translated, it gives CASSSPGQGYYGYTF.

The rearrangement uses TRBV9 and TRBJ2-1; D is ambiguous. The V end was cut by 0 bases, the J end by 5 bases, with 12 bases between. The CDR3 has 15 residues. The germline CDR1 and CDR2 sequences are SGDLS and YYNGEE. DNA of the CDR3: TGTGCCAGCAGCGTAGCAGGAGTCGGTCACAATGAGCAGTTCTTC. As protein: CASSVAGVGHNEQFF.

This clone was picked up a small number of times. The rearrangement joins TRBV29-1 to TRBJ2-7; tentative D call: TRBD2 (6 bases). Germline values: CDR1 SQVTM, CDR2 ANQGSEA. The CDR3 consists of 15 residues. Deletions cut 1 base from V and 0 bases from J, with 13 bases between. CDR3: CSVEGRSGSSYEQYF. The CDR3, as DNA: TGCAGCGTTGAAGGGCGTAGCGGAAGCTCCTACGAGCAGTACTTC.

The rearrangement links TRBV5-1 to TRBJ2-1; D is possibly TRBD1 or TRBD2 (5 bases each). CDR1 and CDR2 from the germline V gene are SGHRS and YFSETQ. Trimming pared 0 bases from V and 0 bases from J, leaving 10 bases between. This CDR3 has 16 residues. The CDR3 bases are TGCGCCAGCAGCTTGGAAGGGACCAGCTCCTACAATGAGCAGTTCTTC. Translation gives CASSLEGTSSYNEQFF.

The chain is built from TRBV4-2 and TRBJ2-5; D tentatively fits TRBD1 or TRBD2 (5 bases each). The V and J ends lost 4 bases and 7 bases respectively, with 22 bases between them. The germline gives CDR1 LGHNA, CDR2 YNFKEQ. The CDR3 totals 16 residues. The CDR3 coding sequence is TGTGCCAGCAGCCGGGACCTAGGAGCCTCCGAAGGGACCCAGTACTTC. As protein: CASSRDLGASEGTQYF.

The rearrangement links TRBV2 to TRBJ1-1; no firm D call. The V gene lost 3 bases and the J gene lost 4 bases, with 6 bases spanning the gap. Germline V lookup: CDR1 SNHLY, CDR2 FYNNEI. CDR3 length: 12 amino acids. This CDR3 is CASSETATEAFF. As DNA, the CDR3 is TGTGCCAGCAGTGAGACGGCCACTGAAGCTTTCTTT. Variable domain in full (rest from reference TRBV2 and TRBJ1-1): EPEVTQTPSHQVTQMGQEVILRCVPISNHLYFYWYRQILGQKVEFLVSFYNNEISEKSEIFDDQFSVERPDGSNFTLKIRSTKLEDSAMYFCASSETATEAFFGQGTRLTVV.

The chain has TRBV19 and TRBJ1-2; D gene ambiguous. Germline values: CDR1 LNHDA, CDR2 SQIVND (reference sequence). This CDR3 has 13 residues. Trimming shortened V by 6 bases and J by 3 bases, and 11 bases separated the two germline ends. The CDR3 DNA is TGTGCCAGTAGGAAGGAAACCTACTATGGCTACACCTTC. Translation: CASRKETYYGYTF.

The rearrangement uses TRBV7-6 and TRBJ1-1, with D perhaps matching TRBD1 (6 bases). Germline assignment: CDR1 SGHVS and CDR2 FNYEAQ. V shed 6 bases and J shed 5 bases, with 19 bases lying between them. The CDR3 has 15 residues. The CDR3 sequence is CASSSRRGARTEAFF. DNA of the CDR3: TGTGCCAGCAGTTCCCGGCGGGGGGCACGAACTGAAGCTTTCTTT.

The chain joins TRBV5-1 to TRBJ1-3, with no clear D. This CDR3 has 14 amino acids. V lost 3 bases and J lost 0, with 7 bases in between. CDR1 and CDR2 (germline): SGHRS, YFSETQ. CDR3 DNA: TGCGCCAGCAGCTCGCGGCGCTCTGGAAACACCATATATTTT. Amino acid sequence: CASSSRRSGNTIYF.

The chain couples TRBV18 to TRBJ2-3; 7 bases match TRBD2. This CDR3 contains 14 residues. Trimming cost V 7 bases and J 1 base; bases outside gene matches: 5. The germline V gene has CDR1 KGHSH and CDR2 LQKENI. The CDR3 region is CASLLTSGTDTQYF. For the CDR3, the DNA is TGTGCCAGCTTACTAACTAGCGGCACAGATACGCAGTATTTT.

This clone has just a few counts. At one boundary the junction diverges from the germline segment, which might be a read error. The gene calls are TRBV6-5 and TRBJ2-1; D might be TRBD1 (7 bases). The length of the CDR3 is 11 residues. Germline lookup yields CDR1 MNHEY and CDR2 SVGAGI. This chain's CDR3 is CAGRGVDEQFF. In DNA, the CDR3 is TGTGCCGGCAGGGGGGTCGATGAGCAGTTCTTC.

The V call is TRBV5-1, the J call TRBJ1-5, with a weak D call TRBD1 (5 bases). The CDR3 is 15 residues long. The germline V and J ends were trimmed by 0 bases and 4 bases, with 11 bases remaining between them. Germline V CDR1 and CDR2: SGHRS, YFSETQ. For the CDR3, the DNA is TGCGCCAGCAGCTTGGTGTGGGGCGAAAATCAGCCCCAGCATTTT. It codes for CASSLVWGENQPQHF.

The rearrangement joins TRBV6-4 to TRBJ2-2; 7 bases map to TRBD1. Trimming cost V 6 bases and J 4 bases; bases outside gene matches: 5. CDR1 and CDR2 (germline): MRHNA, SNTAGT. The length of the CDR3 is 14 residues. The CDR3 DNA sequence: TGTGCCAGCAGCATTACAGGGGCCACCGGGGAGCTGTTTTTT. Translated, it gives CASSITGATGELFF.